This T cell receptor beta chain was profiled in a study of CD8 T cells in Susac syndrome. Whole-study context: When their blood was taken, patients with Susac syndrome were therapy-naive, taking corticosteroids, or taking intravenous immunoglobulin alone.

Points from the study as a whole: An acknowledgment was made by the study that its TCR sequencing and HLA analysis involved relatively few individuals.

In the case of this clonotype: Its specificity is not known.

Random hexamers were used to reverse transcribe an amount of roughly 0.45 to 1 ug RNA. TCR beta CDR3 was amplified by immunoSEQ multiplex PCR. This amplification extended across 54 Vbeta and 13 Jbeta segments. TCRdb reprocessed the immunoSEQ multiplex PCR reads via MiXCR and lists one record per CDR3 protein. This table has more than 85,000 distinct CDR3 sequences, roughly 94% appearing once. Sequencing was carried out using CD4+ T cells from PBMCs. The sequence was collected from a human donor with Susac syndrome.

CDR3 nucleotide sequence: TGCGCCAGCAGCCAGAGACAGGGGAACTATGGCTACACCTTC. It translates to CASSQRQGNYGYTF. V gene TRBV4-3 combines with J gene TRBJ1-2; 8 nucleotides match TRBD1. The germline V gene has CDR1 LGHNA and CDR2 YSLEER. The CDR3 has 14 amino acids. After removal of 3 bases from V and 2 bases from J, the junction contained 2 bases not matched to a gene.